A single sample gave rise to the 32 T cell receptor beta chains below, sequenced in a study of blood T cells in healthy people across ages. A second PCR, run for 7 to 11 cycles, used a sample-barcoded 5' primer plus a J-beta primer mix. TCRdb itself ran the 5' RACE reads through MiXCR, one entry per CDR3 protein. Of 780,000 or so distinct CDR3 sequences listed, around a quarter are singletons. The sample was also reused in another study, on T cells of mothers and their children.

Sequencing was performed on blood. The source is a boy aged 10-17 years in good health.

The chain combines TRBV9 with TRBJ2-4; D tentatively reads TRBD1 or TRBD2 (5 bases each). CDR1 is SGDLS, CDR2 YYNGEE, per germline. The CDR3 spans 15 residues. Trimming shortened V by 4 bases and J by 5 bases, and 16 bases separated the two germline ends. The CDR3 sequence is CASSPGIGAQNIQYF. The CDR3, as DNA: TGTGCCAGCAGCCCGGGGATTGGGGCGCAAAACATTCAGTACTTC. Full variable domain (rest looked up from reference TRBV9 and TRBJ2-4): DSGVTQTPKHLITATGQRVTLRCSPRSGDLSVYWYQQSLDQGLQFLIQYYNGEERAKGNILERFSAQQFPDLHSELNLSSLELGDSALYFCASSPGIGAQNIQYFGAGTRLSVL.

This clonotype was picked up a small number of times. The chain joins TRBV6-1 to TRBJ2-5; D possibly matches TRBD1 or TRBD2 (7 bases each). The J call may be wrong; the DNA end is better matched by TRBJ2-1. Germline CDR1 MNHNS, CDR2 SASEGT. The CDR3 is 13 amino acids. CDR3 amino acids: CASSEQGGNEQFF. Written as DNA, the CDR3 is TGTGCCAGCAGTGAACAGGGGGGGAATGAGCAGTTCTTC.

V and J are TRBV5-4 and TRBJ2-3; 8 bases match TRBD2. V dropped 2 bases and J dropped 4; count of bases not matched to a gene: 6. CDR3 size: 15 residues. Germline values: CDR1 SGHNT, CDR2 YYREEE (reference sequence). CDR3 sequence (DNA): TGTGCCAGCAGCTTTGGCGGGAGGATTGCAGATACGCAGTATTTT. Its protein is CASSFGGRIADTQYF.

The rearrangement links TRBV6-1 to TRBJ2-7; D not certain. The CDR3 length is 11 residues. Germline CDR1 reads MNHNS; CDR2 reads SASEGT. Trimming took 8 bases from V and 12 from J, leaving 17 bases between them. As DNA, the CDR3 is TGTGCCAGCTCCATTGTGGGTACGGGGTACTTC. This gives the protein CASSIVGTGYF.

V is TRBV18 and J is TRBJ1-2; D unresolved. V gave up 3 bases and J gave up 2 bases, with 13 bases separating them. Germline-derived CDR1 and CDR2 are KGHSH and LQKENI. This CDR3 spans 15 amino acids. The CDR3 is CASSPGAGVNYGYTF. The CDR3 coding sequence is TGTGCCAGCTCACCTGGTGCAGGAGTAAACTATGGCTACACCTTC.

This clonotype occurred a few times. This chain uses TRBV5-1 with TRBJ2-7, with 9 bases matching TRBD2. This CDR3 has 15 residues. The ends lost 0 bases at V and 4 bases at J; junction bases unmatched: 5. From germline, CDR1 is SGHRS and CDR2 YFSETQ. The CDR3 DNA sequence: TGCGCCAGCAGCTTGGGGACTAGCGCAGATTACGAGCAGTACTTC. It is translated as CASSLGTSADYEQYF.

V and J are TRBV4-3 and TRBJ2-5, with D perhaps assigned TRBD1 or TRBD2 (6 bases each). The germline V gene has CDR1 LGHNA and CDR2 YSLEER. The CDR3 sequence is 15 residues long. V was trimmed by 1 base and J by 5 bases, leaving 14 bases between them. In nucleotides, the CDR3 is TGCGCCAGCAGCCAAGGGGTGGGGGGCTGGGAGACCCAGTACTTC. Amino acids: CASSQGVGGWETQYF.

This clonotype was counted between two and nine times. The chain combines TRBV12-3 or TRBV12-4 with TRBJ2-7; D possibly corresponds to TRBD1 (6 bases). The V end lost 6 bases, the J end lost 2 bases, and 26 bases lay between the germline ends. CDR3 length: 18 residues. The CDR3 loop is CASSDISLQGSLTYEQYF. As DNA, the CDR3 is TGTGCCAGCAGCGATATTTCCCTACAGGGTTCCCTGACCTACGAGCAGTACTTC.

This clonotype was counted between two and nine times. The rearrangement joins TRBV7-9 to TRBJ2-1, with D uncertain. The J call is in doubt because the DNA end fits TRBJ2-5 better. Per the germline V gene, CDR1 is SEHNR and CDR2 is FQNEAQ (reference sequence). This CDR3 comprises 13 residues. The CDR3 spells CASSSATQETQYF. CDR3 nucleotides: TGTGCCAGCAGCTCGGCGACTCAAGAGACCCAGTACTTC.

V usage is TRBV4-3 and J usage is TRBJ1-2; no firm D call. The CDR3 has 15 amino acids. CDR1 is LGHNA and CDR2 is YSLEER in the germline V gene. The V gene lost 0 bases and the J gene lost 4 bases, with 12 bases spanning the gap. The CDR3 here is CASSQDRGTVYGYTF. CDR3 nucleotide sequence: TGCGCCAGCAGCCAAGATCGGGGAACGGTCTATGGCTACACCTTC.

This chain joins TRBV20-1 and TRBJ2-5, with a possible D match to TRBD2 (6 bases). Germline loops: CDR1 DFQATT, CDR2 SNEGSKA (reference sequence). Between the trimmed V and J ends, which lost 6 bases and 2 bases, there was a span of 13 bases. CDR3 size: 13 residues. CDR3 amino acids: CSATRDSQETQYF. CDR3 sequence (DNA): TGCAGTGCCACCCGGGACTCACAAGAGACCCAGTACTTC.

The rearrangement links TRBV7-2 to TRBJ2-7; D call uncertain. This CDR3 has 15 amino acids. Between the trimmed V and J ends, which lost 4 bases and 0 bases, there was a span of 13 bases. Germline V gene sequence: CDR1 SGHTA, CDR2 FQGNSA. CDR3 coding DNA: TGTGCCAGCAGCTCGCGTTTACTTCCCTCCTACGAGCAGTACTTC. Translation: CASSSRLLPSYEQYF. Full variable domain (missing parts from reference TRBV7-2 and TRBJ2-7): GAGVSQSPSNKVTEKGKDVELRCDPISGHTALYWYRQSLGQGLEFLIYFQGNSAPDKSGLPSDRFSAERTGGSVSTLTIQRTQQEDSAVYLCASSSRLLPSYEQYFGPGTRLTVT.

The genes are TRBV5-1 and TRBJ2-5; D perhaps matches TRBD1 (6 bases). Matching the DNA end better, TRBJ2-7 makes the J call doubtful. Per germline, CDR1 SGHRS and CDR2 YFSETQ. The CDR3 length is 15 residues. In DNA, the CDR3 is TGCGCCAGCAGCTTGGGGCAGGGGTACTCCTACGAGCAGTACTTC. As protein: CASSLGQGYSYEQYF.

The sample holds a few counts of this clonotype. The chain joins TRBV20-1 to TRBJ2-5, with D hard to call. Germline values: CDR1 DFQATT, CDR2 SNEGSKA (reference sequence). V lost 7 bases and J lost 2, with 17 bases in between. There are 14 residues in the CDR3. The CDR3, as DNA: TGCAGTGGGGGATCGCTGATGCAACAAGAGACCCAGTACTTC. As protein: CSGGSLMQQETQYF.

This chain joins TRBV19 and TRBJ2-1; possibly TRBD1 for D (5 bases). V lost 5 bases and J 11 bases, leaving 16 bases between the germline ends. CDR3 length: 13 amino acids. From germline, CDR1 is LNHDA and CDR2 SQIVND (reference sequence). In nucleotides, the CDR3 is TGTGCCAGTAGTGACTGGACATTCCAGAAGCAGTTCTTC. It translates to CASSDWTFQKQFF.

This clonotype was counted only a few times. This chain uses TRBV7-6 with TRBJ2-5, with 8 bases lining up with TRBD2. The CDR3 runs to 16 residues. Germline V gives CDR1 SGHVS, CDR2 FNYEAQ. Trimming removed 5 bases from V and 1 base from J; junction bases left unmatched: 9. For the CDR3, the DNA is TGTGCCAGCAGCCTTAGCGGGGAAGGCTTCCAAGAGACCCAGTACTTC. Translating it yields CASSLSGEGFQETQYF.

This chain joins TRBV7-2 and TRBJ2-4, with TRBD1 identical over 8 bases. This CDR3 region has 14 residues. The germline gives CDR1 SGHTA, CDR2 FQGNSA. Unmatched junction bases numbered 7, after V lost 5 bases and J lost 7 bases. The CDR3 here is CTSSHGTGDNIQYF. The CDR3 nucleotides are TGTACCAGCAGCCACGGGACAGGTGATAACATTCAGTACTTC.

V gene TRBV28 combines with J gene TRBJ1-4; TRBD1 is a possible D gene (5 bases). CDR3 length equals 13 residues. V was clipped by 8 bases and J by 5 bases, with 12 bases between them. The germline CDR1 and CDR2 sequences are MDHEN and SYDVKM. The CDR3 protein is CASSGRTNEKLFF. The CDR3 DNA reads TGTGCCAGCTCGGGACGGACCAATGAAAAACTGTTTTTT.

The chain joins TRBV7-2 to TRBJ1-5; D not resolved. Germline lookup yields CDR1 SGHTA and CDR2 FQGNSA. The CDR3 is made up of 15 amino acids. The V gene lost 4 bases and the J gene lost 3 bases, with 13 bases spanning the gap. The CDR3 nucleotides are TGTGCCAGCAGCTCACTATCCAAGAACAATCAGCCCCAGCATTTT. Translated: CASSSLSKNNQPQHF.

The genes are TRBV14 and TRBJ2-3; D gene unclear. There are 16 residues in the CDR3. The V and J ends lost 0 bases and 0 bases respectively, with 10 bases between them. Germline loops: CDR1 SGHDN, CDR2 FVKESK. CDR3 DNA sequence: TGTGCCAGCAGCCAAGATCAGAAACCTAGCACAGATACGCAGTATTTT. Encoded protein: CASSQDQKPSTDTQYF. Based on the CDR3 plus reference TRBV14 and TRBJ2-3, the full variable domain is EAGVTQFPSHSVIEKGQTVTLRCDPISGHDNLYWYRRVMGKEIKFLLHFVKESKQDESGMPNNRFLAERTGGTYSTLKVQPAELEDSGVYFCASSQDQKPSTDTQYFGPGTRLTVL.

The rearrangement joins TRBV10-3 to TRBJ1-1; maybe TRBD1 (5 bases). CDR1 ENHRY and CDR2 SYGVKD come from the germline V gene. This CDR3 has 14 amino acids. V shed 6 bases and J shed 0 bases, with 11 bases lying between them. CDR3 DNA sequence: TGTGCCATCAGGGAGACGGGGGTGAACACTGAAGCTTTCTTT. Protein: CAIRETGVNTEAFF.

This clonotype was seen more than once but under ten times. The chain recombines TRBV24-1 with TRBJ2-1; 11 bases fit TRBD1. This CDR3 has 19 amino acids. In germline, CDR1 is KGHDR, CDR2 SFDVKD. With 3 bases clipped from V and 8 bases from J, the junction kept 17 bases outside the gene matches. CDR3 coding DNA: TGTGCCACCAGTGATAGGGACAGGGGGAAGCCCAAGTTTTTGGATGAGCAGTTCTTC. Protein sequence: CATSDRDRGKPKFLDEQFF.

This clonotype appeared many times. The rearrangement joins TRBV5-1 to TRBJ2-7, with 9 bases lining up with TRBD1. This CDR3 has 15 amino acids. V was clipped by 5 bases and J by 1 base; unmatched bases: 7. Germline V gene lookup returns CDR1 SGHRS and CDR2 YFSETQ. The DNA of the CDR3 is TGCGCCAGCAGTGCTCCGGGACAGGGATCCTACGAGCAGTACTTC. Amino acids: CASSAPGQGSYEQYF.

The CDR3 sequence: CSAKLAVYNEQFF. CDR3 sequence (DNA): TGCAGTGCCAAACTAGCGGTTTACAATGAGCAGTTCTTC. This chain uses TRBV20-1 with TRBJ2-1, with 8 bases that match TRBD2. Germline loops: CDR1 DFQATT, CDR2 SNEGSKA (reference sequence). After removal of 6 bases from V and 4 bases from J, the junction contained 5 bases not matched to a gene. The CDR3 length is 13 residues.

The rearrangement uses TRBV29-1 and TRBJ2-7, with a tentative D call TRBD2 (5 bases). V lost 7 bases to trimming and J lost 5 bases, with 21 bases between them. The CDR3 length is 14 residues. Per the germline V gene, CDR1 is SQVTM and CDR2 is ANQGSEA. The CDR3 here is CSAGPDSSSDEQYF. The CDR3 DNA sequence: TGCAGCGCTGGCCCGGATTCTAGCAGCGACGAGCAGTACTTC.

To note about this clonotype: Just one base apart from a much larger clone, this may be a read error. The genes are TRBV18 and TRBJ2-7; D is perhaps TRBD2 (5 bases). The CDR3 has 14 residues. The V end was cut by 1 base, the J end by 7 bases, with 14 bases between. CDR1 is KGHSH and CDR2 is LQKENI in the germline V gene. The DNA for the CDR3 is TGTGCCAGCTCACCACGCCAGGCCTCGGGGGAGCAGTACTTC. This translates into CASSPRQASGEQYF.

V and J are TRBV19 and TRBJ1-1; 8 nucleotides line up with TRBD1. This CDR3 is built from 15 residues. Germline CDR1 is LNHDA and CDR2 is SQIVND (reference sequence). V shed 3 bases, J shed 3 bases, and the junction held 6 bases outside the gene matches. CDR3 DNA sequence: TGTGCCAGTAGTATTACTCGGACAGGGCACACTGAAGCTTTCTTT. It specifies CASSITRTGHTEAFF.

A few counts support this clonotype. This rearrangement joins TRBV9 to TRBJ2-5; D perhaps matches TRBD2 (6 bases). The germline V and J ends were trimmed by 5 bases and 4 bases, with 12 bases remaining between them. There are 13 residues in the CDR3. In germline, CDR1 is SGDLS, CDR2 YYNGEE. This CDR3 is CASSVGGRETQYF. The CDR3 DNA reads TGTGCCAGCAGTGTGGGGGGACGAGAGACCCAGTACTTC.

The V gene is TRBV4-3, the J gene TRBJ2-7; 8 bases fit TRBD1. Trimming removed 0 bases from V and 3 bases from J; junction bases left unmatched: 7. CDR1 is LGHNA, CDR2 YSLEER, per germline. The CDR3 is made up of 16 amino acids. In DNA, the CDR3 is TGCGCCAGCAGCCAAGAGAGTGACAGGGGTGGCTACGAGCAGTACTTC. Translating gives CASSQESDRGGYEQYF.

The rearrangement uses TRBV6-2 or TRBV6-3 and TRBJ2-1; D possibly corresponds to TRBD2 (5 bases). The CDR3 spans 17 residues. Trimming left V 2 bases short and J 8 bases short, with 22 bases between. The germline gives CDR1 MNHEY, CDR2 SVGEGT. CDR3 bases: TGTGCCAGCAGTTACGAGAGTCAAACCCCTTGGGGAGATGAGCAGTTCTTC. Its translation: CASSYESQTPWGDEQFF.

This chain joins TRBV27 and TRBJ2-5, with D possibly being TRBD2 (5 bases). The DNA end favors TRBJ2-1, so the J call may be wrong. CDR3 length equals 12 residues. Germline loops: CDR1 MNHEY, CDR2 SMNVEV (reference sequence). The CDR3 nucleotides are TGTGCCAGCAGCTCCCCGCGGGTAGCGCAGTTCTTC. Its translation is CASSSPRVAQFF.

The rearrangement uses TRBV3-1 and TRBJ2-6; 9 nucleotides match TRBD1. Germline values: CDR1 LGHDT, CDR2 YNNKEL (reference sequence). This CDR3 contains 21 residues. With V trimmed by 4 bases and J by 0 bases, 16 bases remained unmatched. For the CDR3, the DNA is TGTGCCAGCAGCCGCCAATTAGGGATCGGGACAGGGTACTCTGGGGCCAACGTCCTGACTTTC. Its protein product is CASSRQLGIGTGYSGANVLTF.